A selection of T cell receptor beta chains follows, all from one sample in a study of cytomegalovirus exposure and HLA in healthy donors. This table comes from immunoSEQ multiplex PCR, and its TCRdb copy is limited to in-frame clones, with some not included. The sample has more than 200,000 clones, approximately 79% seen once. The sequencing input was PBMCs. The receptors shown here come from a male donor in good health and CMV-seronegative. The CDR3 runs from the conserved cysteine through the conserved F or W. D genes are given only for firm matches. Rows may omit the clone size; those that give it use once, few, many or a size class.

V gene	D gene	clone size	J gene	CDR3 protein	CDR3 DNA
TRBV4-1	TRBD1	NA	TRBJ1-2	CASSQVGTDGYTF	TGCGCCAGCAGCCAAGTAGGGACAGATGGCTACACCTTC
TRBV9	NA	NA	TRBJ2-2	CASSVNSFTGELFF	TGTGCCAGCAGCGTAAACTCATTTACCGGGGAGCTGTTTTTT
TRBV2	NA	NA	TRBJ1-5	CASNGVAPQPQHF	TGTGCCAGCAACGGGGTAGCCCCTCAGCCCCAGCATTTT
TRBV11-3	NA	few	TRBJ2-2	CASSLRDSSGELFF	TGTGCCAGCAGCTTACGAGACAGCTCCGGGGAGCTGTTTTTT
TRBV4-2	NA	once	TRBJ2-7	CASSQPGTPWGPEQYF	TGTGCCAGCAGCCAACCCGGGACACCGTGGGGCCCCGAGCAGTACTTC
TRBV5-1	TRBD2	NA	TRBJ2-2	CASSLDAGGTGELFF	TGCGCCAGCAGCTTGGATGCGGGAGGCACCGGGGAGCTGTTTTTT
TRBV4-3	NA	NA	TRBJ1-4	CASSQDQGSGEKLFF	TGCGCCAGCAGCCAAGACCAGGGTTCGGGTGAAAAACTGTTTTTT
TRBV5-1	NA	NA	TRBJ1-1	CASSLSSGNILEAFF	TGCGCCAGCAGCTTGAGTTCGGGGAACATCTTGGAAGCTTTCTTT
TRBV13	NA	NA	TRBJ1-4	CASSLGTGREVFF	TGTGCCAGCAGCTTAGGCACGGGAAGAGAGGTGTTTTTT
TRBV9	TRBD1	NA	TRBJ2-5	CASSVGQGAETQYF	TGTGCCAGCAGCGTGGGACAGGGAGCAGAGACCCAGTACTTC
TRBV28	TRBD2	NA	TRBJ2-7	CASSSLFLTSGGAMAYEQYF	TGTGCCAGCAGTTCTCTCTTTCTCACTAGCGGGGGGGCAATGGCGTACGAGCAGTACTTC
TRBV30	NA	NA	TRBJ2-2	CAWSVPGNTGELFF	TGTGCCTGGAGTGTACCCGGGAACACCGGGGAGCTGTTTTTT
TRBV28	TRBD1	NA	TRBJ1-1	CASRPGQGAEAFF	TGTGCCAGCAGGCCGGGACAGGGGGCTGAAGCTTTCTTT
TRBV28	TRBD1	NA	TRBJ1-2	CASSTPGQGADGYTF	TGTGCCAGCAGTACACCGGGACAGGGGGCGGATGGCTACACCTTC
TRBV4-2	NA	NA	TRBJ2-2	CASSQAVGELFF	TGTGCCAGCAGCCAGGCCGTCGGGGAGCTGTTTTTT
TRBV5-1	NA	NA	TRBJ2-1	CASSLPTLSSYNEQFF	TGCGCCAGCAGCTTGCCGACACTCAGCTCCTACAATGAGCAGTTCTTC
TRBV5-6	NA	NA	TRBJ2-1	CASSFQSGEQFF	TGTGCCAGCAGCTTCCAAAGCGGTGAGCAGTTCTTC
TRBV12-5	NA	NA	TRBJ1-2	CASSGSGYGYTF	TGTGCTAGTTCAGGGTCGGGCTATGGCTACACCTTC
TRBV11-2	NA	NA	TRBJ2-2	CASGSQMNTGELFF	TGTGCCAGTGGATCACAGATGAACACCGGGGAGCTGTTTTTT
TRBV5-4	NA	NA	TRBJ2-7	CASSLPGSSYEQYF	TGTGCCAGCAGCTTGCCGGGAAGCTCCTACGAGCAGTACTTC
TRBV6-4	TRBD1	NA	TRBJ2-7	CASSEFGTGPGSYEQYF	TGTGCCAGCAGTGAATTCGGGACAGGCCCAGGTAGCTACGAGCAGTACTTC
TRBV7-6	TRBD1	NA	TRBJ2-5	CASSSYGQGSILGQETQYF	TGTGCCAGCAGCTCTTATGGACAGGGATCCATCCTAGGCCAAGAGACCCAGTACTTC
TRBV28	NA	once	TRBJ1-2	CASSPYLRDYGYTF	TGTGCCAGCAGCCCCTATTTGAGGGACTATGGCTACACCTTC
TRBV28	TRBD1	NA	TRBJ1-6	CASSPAGTVNSPLHF	TGTGCCAGCAGTCCGGCCGGGACAGTAAATTCACCCCTCCACTTT
TRBV12-5	NA	NA	TRBJ2-7	CASALDGTSIHYEQYF	TGTGCTAGTGCCCTGGACGGGACTTCTATTCATTACGAGCAGTACTTC
TRBV19	TRBD1	NA	TRBJ1-4	CASSTLGTGPEKLFF	TGTGCCAGTAGTACCCTAGGGACAGGGCCTGAAAAACTGTTTTTT
TRBV9	NA	once	TRBJ1-4	CASSRQGTEKLFF	TGTGCCAGCAGTCGCCAGGGGACGGAGAAACTGTTTTTT
TRBV27	TRBD2	NA	TRBJ2-2	CASSFWSSGNRELFF	TGTGCCAGCAGTTTCTGGTCTAGCGGGAATCGGGAGCTGTTTTTT
TRBV7-9	NA	NA	TRBJ1-4	CASSLGGDMEKLFF	TGTGCCAGCAGCTTAGGGGGGGATATGGAAAAACTGTTTTTT
TRBV5-1	NA	few	TRBJ2-1	CASSRPGQAQGEQFF	TGCGCCAGCAGCCGACCTGGCCAGGCCCAGGGTGAGCAGTTCTTC
TRBV14	NA	NA	TRBJ2-5	CASSQSNRLEQYF	TGTGCCAGCAGCCAATCAAACCGGCTGGAGCAGTACTTC
TRBV5-1	TRBD1	NA	TRBJ2-6	CASSWDRGQSGANVLTF	TGCGCCAGCAGCTGGGACAGGGGCCAGTCTGGGGCCAACGTCCTGACTTTC
TRBV23-1	NA	NA	TRBJ1-1	CASSPSGSDTTEAFF	TGCGCCAGCAGCCCTTCAGGGTCGGATACCACTGAAGCTTTCTTT